The 27 T cell receptor beta chains below all came from one sample that was sequenced in a study of cytotoxic CD8 clonotypes in ibrutinib-treated CLL (dated by TCRdb to the early 2020s). The time point label here, explained by the study, means: roughly 12 months on ibrutinib. The library was generated by the immunoSEQ multiplex PCR assay. Here the immuneACCESS table is served through TCRdb, limited to in-frame sequences with V and J called. Missing clones are a known gap in these copies; in checked studies unresolved V genes cover under half, and the rest lacks a known reason. For this sample there are over 150,000 clones; approximately 77% appear just once. The ten largest clonotypes hold roughly 2% of the sample. The source was PBMCs, collected after 12 months of ibrutinib treatment. The receptors shown here come from a human donor with chronic lymphocytic leukemia.

The chain couples TRBV6-5 to TRBJ2-7; 9 bases agree with TRBD1. The V gene's germline CDR1 is MNHEY and CDR2 SVGAGI. The CDR3 is made up of 13 amino acids. V lost 8 bases to trimming and J lost 3 bases; unmatched junction nucleotides: 5. DNA of the CDR3: TGTGCCAGCTCGAAGGACAGGGGCTACGAGCAGTACTTC. Translating gives CASSKDRGYEQYF.

The chain joins TRBV10-3 to TRBJ2-3; TRBD1 is a possible D gene (7 bases). Germline lookup yields CDR1 ENHRY and CDR2 SYGVKD. V was pared by 3 bases and J by 0 bases, with 19 bases between. The length of the CDR3 is 18 residues. This CDR3 is CAISESSEQGTSTDTQYF. In nucleotides, the CDR3 is TGTGCCATCAGTGAAAGCTCGGAACAGGGGACTAGCACAGATACGCAGTATTTT.

CDR3 sequence: CAIGHSAGGSPLHF. Here the CDR3 DNA reads TGTGCCATCGGACATTCCGCGGGGGGTTCACCCCTCCACTTT. This chain connects TRBV10-3 to TRBJ1-6; D possibly corresponds to TRBD1 (5 bases). This CDR3 has 14 residues. V was clipped by 8 bases and J by 9 bases, with 17 bases between them. From germline, CDR1 is ENHRY and CDR2 SYGVKD.

V usage is TRBV7-3 and J usage is TRBJ2-7; TRBD1 agrees at 8 bases. The CDR3 is 15 amino acids. J was trimmed by 3 bases and V by 3 bases; bases with no gene match: 7. Germline-derived CDR1 and CDR2 are SGHTA and FQGTGA. The chain's CDR3 is CASSLTGTGYYEQYF. CDR3 bases: TGTGCCAGCAGCTTGACCGGGACAGGTTACTACGAGCAGTACTTC.

The chain recombines TRBV2 with TRBJ2-1; TRBD2 matches 9 bases. V was clipped by 5 bases and J by 9 bases; unmatched bases: 8. The germline V gene has CDR1 SNHLY and CDR2 FYNNEI. The CDR3 contains 14 residues. The CDR3 DNA sequence: TGTGCCAGCAGTTTAGCGGGAGTGGCTGGTGAGCAGTTCTTC. Its translation is CASSLAGVAGEQFF.

The V and J genes are TRBV18 and TRBJ1-1; no clear D gene. The CDR3 has 16 amino acids. Germline CDR1 KGHSH, CDR2 LQKENI. V was cut by 6 bases and J by 4 bases, with 21 bases left in between. The chain's CDR3 is CASSRIVGSKSTEAFF. The CDR3 DNA is TGTGCCAGCTCCCGCATCGTGGGGTCTAAAAGCACTGAAGCTTTCTTT.

The chain has TRBV5-4 and TRBJ1-4; perhaps TRBD1 as D (6 bases). The germline V gene has CDR1 SGHNT and CDR2 YYREEE (reference sequence). The CDR3 totals 16 residues. Between the trimmed V and J ends, which lost 2 bases and 4 bases, there was a span of 15 bases. The CDR3 DNA is TGTGCCAGCAGCTTTTCGGGGGCAGGTAGTAATGAAAAACTGTTTTTT. Amino acids: CASSFSGAGSNEKLFF.

The chain uses TRBV27 and TRBJ2-3; TRBD2 aligns across 7 bases. The CDR3 covers 15 residues. Losses at the gene ends were 3 bases for V and 6 bases for J; bases not matched to a gene: 9. Germline V CDR1 and CDR2: MNHEY, SMNVEV (reference sequence). The CDR3 sequence is CASSFRAGAVDTQYF. The CDR3 nucleotides are TGTGCCAGCAGTTTCCGCGCGGGAGCGGTGGATACGCAGTATTTT.

This clone was counted only a few times. V and J are TRBV6-5 and TRBJ2-2; weak D call: TRBD1 (6 bases). The CDR3 spans 14 residues. Germline V gives CDR1 MNHEY, CDR2 SVGAGI. V was shortened by 6 bases and J by 3 bases, with 11 bases between the two germline ends. The CDR3 is CASRIRGDTGELFF. The CDR3 region has the DNA TGTGCCAGCAGGATCAGGGGTGACACCGGGGAGCTGTTTTTT.

The J gene is TRBJ1-4, the V gene TRBV4-2; 7 positions agree with TRBD1. The trim removed 4 bases at V and 0 bases at J, leaving 5 bases unmatched. The CDR3 contains 16 residues. Germline CDR1 and CDR2: LGHNA and YNFKEQ. CDR3 sequence: CASSPGQLSTNEKLFF. In nucleotides, the CDR3 is TGTGCCAGCAGCCCGGGACAGCTGTCAACTAATGAAAAACTGTTTTTT.

The chain recombines TRBV21-1 with TRBJ2-4; no DNA check was done on the table's D call, TRBD1. TRBV21-1 is tagged as a pseudogene. The CDR3 contains 20 residues. CDR3 nucleotides: TGTGCCAGCAGCAAAGCGCCGAGGGACAGGGAATGGGAAGCCAAAAACATTCAGTACTTC. Its translation is CASSKAPRDREWEAKNIQYF.

V and J are TRBV5-1 and TRBJ2-2; 8 nucleotides line up with TRBD1. CDR1 is SGHRS, CDR2 YFSETQ, per germline. The trim removed 7 bases at V and 5 bases at J, leaving 13 bases unmatched. The CDR3 is 16 amino acids. The CDR3 region is CASALGRQGATGELFF. The CDR3 nucleotides read TGCGCCAGCGCACTTGGGAGGCAGGGGGCGACCGGGGAGCTGTTTTTT. Full variable domain (missing parts from reference TRBV5-1 and TRBJ2-2): KAGVTQTPRYLIKTRGQQVTLSCSPISGHRSVSWYQQTPGQGLQFLFEYFSETQRNKGNFPGRFSGRQFSNSRSEMNVSTLELGDSALYLCASALGRQGATGELFFGEGSRLTVL.

The J gene is TRBJ1-6, the V gene TRBV2, with D uncertain. This CDR3 region has 14 residues. The V gene's germline CDR1 is SNHLY and CDR2 FYNNEI. V lost 6 bases to trimming and J lost 5 bases, with 11 bases between them. The CDR3 sequence is CASRWSSDNSPLHF. The CDR3 bases are TGTGCCAGCAGATGGTCCTCGGATAATTCACCCCTCCACTTT.

The chain links TRBV11-2 to TRBJ2-7; perhaps TRBD2 as D (6 bases). This CDR3 region has 14 residues. V gave up 7 bases and J gave up 2 bases, with 15 bases separating them. CDR1 SGHAT and CDR2 FQNNGV come from the germline V gene. CDR3 DNA: TGTGCCAGCACCCTGCTAGGGAGGCCCTACGAGCAGTACTTC. As protein: CASTLLGRPYEQYF.

The chain recombines TRBV28 with TRBJ1-3, with no clear D. Germline CDR1 MDHEN, CDR2 SYDVKM. The V end was cut by 10 bases, the J end by 7 bases, with 14 bases between. This CDR3 contains 12 residues. CDR3 DNA sequence: TGTGCCACCGGGGTAGGAGGTAACACCATATATTTT. It yields the protein CATGVGGNTIYF.

This clone occurred once. CDR3 DNA: TGTGCCAGCCAAACAGGCCGTGATCAGCCCCAGCATTTT. It encodes CASQTGRDQPQHF. The chain couples TRBV19 to TRBJ1-5; D is perhaps TRBD1 (5 bases). With 9 bases removed from V and 5 bases from J, the gap between germline ends came to 14 bases. Germline V gives CDR1 LNHDA, CDR2 SQIVND (reference sequence). The CDR3 covers 13 residues. The whole variable domain, filled in from reference TRBV19 and TRBJ1-5, reads DGGITQSPKYLFRKEGQNVTLSCEQNLNHDAMYWYRQDPGQGLRLIYYSQIVNDFQKGDIAEGYSVSREKKESFPLTVTSAQKNPTAFYLCASQTGRDQPQHFGDGTRLSIL.

V and J are TRBV14 and TRBJ2-7, with TRBD2 matching 14 bases. The CDR3 has 15 amino acids. V dropped 4 bases and J dropped 5; count of bases not matched to a gene: 4. CDR1 SGHDN and CDR2 FVKESK come from the germline V gene. As DNA, the CDR3 is TGTGCCAGCAGCCTAGGGACTAGCGGGAGAAACGAGCAGTACTTC. Amino acids: CASSLGTSGRNEQYF.

This rearrangement joins TRBV5-4 to TRBJ1-1; 10 positions match TRBD1. The junction had 7 bases not matched to a gene; V was cut back by 4 bases and J by 4 bases. CDR1 and CDR2 from the germline V gene are SGHNT and YYREEE (reference sequence). This CDR3 is built from 15 residues. In nucleotides, the CDR3 is TGTGCCAGCAGCCGGCGACAGGGGGCGGGCACTGAAGCTTTCTTT. Amino acid sequence: CASSRRQGAGTEAFF.

The CDR3 loop reads CASRGQGVGKLFF. CDR3 coding DNA: TGTGCCAGCAGGGGACAGGGTGTAGGAAAACTGTTTTTT. The rearrangement uses TRBV5-8 and TRBJ1-4, with 9 bases identical to TRBD1. The germline CDR1 and CDR2 sequences are SGHTS and YDEGEE. This CDR3 is 13 amino acids long. The V gene end was trimmed by 5 bases and the J gene end by 10 bases; junction bases not matched to a gene: 6.

The chain is built from TRBV7-9 and TRBJ2-7, with a tentative D call TRBD2 (5 bases). Germline assignment: CDR1 SEHNR and CDR2 FQNEAQ (reference sequence). The ends were cut back, 3 bases at V and 5 bases at J, with 17 bases in the middle. CDR3 size: 15 residues. CDR3 region: CASSFSDLFSNEQYF. In DNA form, the CDR3 reads TGTGCCAGCAGCTTTTCGGACTTGTTCTCTAACGAGCAGTACTTC.

The chain employs TRBV5-1 and TRBJ2-5; perhaps TRBD2 as D (5 bases). The CDR3 consists of 14 residues. Trimming removed 1 base at V and 5 bases at J, with 12 bases between. From germline, CDR1 is SGHRS and CDR2 YFSETQ. The CDR3 region has the DNA TGCGCCAGCAGCTTGTCTGTTGGCGGGGAGACCCAGTACTTC. Protein sequence: CASSLSVGGETQYF.

The gene calls are TRBV2 and TRBJ1-4; 10 nucleotides align to TRBD1. V gave up 6 bases and J gave up 5 bases; unmatched junction bases: 3. The V gene's germline CDR1 is SNHLY and CDR2 FYNNEI. The CDR3 runs to 14 residues. The CDR3 spells CASRGQGLNEKLFF. Written as DNA, the CDR3 is TGTGCCAGCAGGGGACAGGGGCTGAATGAAAAACTGTTTTTT.

This chain uses TRBV19 with TRBJ1-3; TRBD1 matches at 9 bases. The CDR3 extends over 14 amino acids. Germline CDR1 reads LNHDA; CDR2 reads SQIVND (reference sequence). V dropped 7 bases and J dropped 0; count of bases not matched to a gene: 1. Written as DNA, the CDR3 is TGTGCCAGTACGGACAGGGGCTCTGGAAACACCATATATTTT. The encoded protein is CASTDRGSGNTIYF. The variable domain in full, completed from reference TRBV19 and TRBJ1-3, reads DGGITQSPKYLFRKEGQNVTLSCEQNLNHDAMYWYRQDPGQGLRLIYYSQIVNDFQKGDIAEGYSVSREKKESFPLTVTSAQKNPTAFYLCASTDRGSGNTIYFGEGSWLTVV.

This clone was recorded only once. The chain joins TRBV21-1 to TRBJ1-5; TRBD1, the D gene given by the table, was not confirmed from the DNA. TRBV21-1 is described as a pseudogene. This CDR3 has 18 residues. For the CDR3, the DNA is TGTGCCAGCGGACATAGGACAGGGGGGGACCATAGCAATCAGCCCCAGCATTTT. Its protein product is CASGHRTGGDHSNQPQHF.

This clone occurred once. The chain is built from TRBV25-1 and TRBJ2-5, with 8 bases that match TRBD2. Looked up from germline, CDR1 is MGHDK and CDR2 is SYGVNS. There are 15 residues in the CDR3. V shed 1 base and J 1 base; nucleotides not matched to a gene: 2. The DNA for the CDR3 is TGTGCCAGCAGTGAATCCCGGGGGGGCCAAGAGACCCAGTACTTC. Encoded protein: CASSESRGGQETQYF.

The rearrangement uses TRBV2 and TRBJ2-5; D unresolved. Between the trimmed V and J ends, which lost 7 bases and 0 bases, there was a span of 12 bases. CDR1 is SNHLY and CDR2 is FYNNEI in the germline V gene. There are 14 residues in the CDR3. The chain's CDR3 is CASTLDRYQETQYF. CDR3 in DNA: TGTGCCAGCACCTTAGACCGGTACCAAGAGACCCAGTACTTC.

The chain joins TRBV20-1 to TRBJ2-5; no clear D. The germline gives CDR1 DFQATT, CDR2 SNEGSKA (reference sequence). The CDR3 runs to 11 residues. V lost 6 bases and J lost 8, with 13 bases in between. CDR3 DNA: TGCAGTGCCGCCCGATCCGCAACCCAGTACTTC. Amino acid sequence: CSAARSATQYF.